This T cell receptor beta chain was sequenced in a study of blood T cell repertoires in COVID-19. The CDR3 is made up of 21 amino acids. From germline, CDR1 is LGHDT and CDR2 YNNKEL (reference sequence). V trimming: 0 bases; J trimming: 0 bases; junction bases outside the gene matches: 15. Produced via immunoSEQ multiplex PCR; TCRdb's table is partial and in-frame only. The sample shows approximately 150,000 clones, more than 85% of them seen only once. This chain joins TRBV3-1 (or the pseudogene TRBV3-2) and TRBJ1-4, with 8 bases lining up with TRBD1. The source of this sequence is a woman between 55 and 75 years old with COVID-19, enrolled during active disease. The sequenced sample was peripheral blood. The CDR3 sequence is CASSQDRTGTLLPATNEKLFF. The CDR3 DNA sequence: TGTGCCAGCAGCCAAGATAGGACAGGGACGCTCTTACCTGCAACTAATGAAAAACTGTTTTTT.